What follows is one TCR beta chain and its context. Its target is unknown. A process of 5'RACE template switching, which added a universal primer site and UMIs, was used to make TCR cDNA. TCRdb used MiXCR to reprocess the 5' RACE reads, holding one entry per CDR3 protein. The table includes a few hundred thousand distinct CDR3 sequences, around 4.1% detected once. This sample was taken from a study of T cells after yellow fever vaccination. On the study more broadly: Preparing low-cell-number fractions relied on SMART-Seq v4 Ultra Low Input. Findings and caveats of the study: The bulk population could contribute abundant contaminating clonotypes to FACS-sorted repertoires. Though weaker, the secondary response peaked faster, on day 5 versus 15.

The CDR3 sequence is 13 residues long. Germline V lookup: CDR1 WSHSY, CDR2 SAAADI. V lost 4 bases to trimming and J lost 4 bases, with 10 bases between them. The sequenced sample was PBMCs, obtained 5 days after the yellow fever booster vaccination. This TCR derives from a man between 18 and 29 years old who received the YFV17D yellow fever vaccine. The chain recombines TRBV10-2 with TRBJ1-1, with D uncertain. CDR3 protein: CASSGWQVTEAFF. CDR3 DNA: TGCGCCAGCAGTGGTTGGCAGGTCACTGAAGCTTTCTTT.